The 24 T cell receptor beta chains in this list originate from one sample, sequenced in a study of blood T cell repertoires in COVID-19. Profiled with immunoSEQ multiplex PCR; TCRdb holds only in-frame clones, not every one. The sample gives 25,000 to 35,000 clones, more than 90% of which show up once; roughly an eighth is in the top ten. Sequences were obtained from peripheral blood. The receptors here all came from a human donor in a cohort sampled during active COVID-19.

The chain is built from TRBV2 and TRBJ2-7; TRBD2 matches 7 bases. CDR1 is SNHLY and CDR2 is FYNNEI in the germline V gene. With V trimmed by 3 bases and J by 0 bases, 5 bases remained unmatched. The CDR3 runs 15 residues. The CDR3 protein is CASSDGRASSYEQYF. CDR3 in DNA: TGTGCCAGCAGTGATGGGAGGGCTAGCTCCTACGAGCAGTACTTC.

The chain combines TRBV2 with TRBJ1-6; perhaps TRBD1 as D (5 bases). CDR3 size: 15 residues. Trimming cost V 3 bases and J 10 bases, with 16 bases left between them. From germline, CDR1 is SNHLY and CDR2 FYNNEI. The CDR3 spells CASSDLGQGESPLHF. The DNA for the CDR3 is TGTGCCAGCAGTGATCTTGGGCAGGGTGAATCACCCCTCCACTTT.

V usage is TRBV7-2 and J usage is TRBJ2-2; D is unresolved. This CDR3 is 13 amino acids long. Germline V gives CDR1 SGHTA, CDR2 FQGNSA. V was trimmed by 5 bases and J by 6 bases, leaving 10 bases between them. Written as DNA, the CDR3 is TGTGCCAGCAGCATCCGGAGAGCCGGGGAGCTGTTTTTT. Residues: CASSIRRAGELFF.

The genes are TRBV19 and TRBJ2-7, with 7 bases that match TRBD1. Germline-derived CDR1 and CDR2 are LNHDA and SQIVND (reference sequence). V was clipped by 1 base and J by 1 base; unmatched bases: 1. There are 14 residues in the CDR3. CDR3 sequence (DNA): TGTGCCAGTAGTATAGGGGACAGATCCTACGAGCAGTACTTC. Residues: CASSIGDRSYEQYF.

This chain joins TRBV28 and TRBJ2-7, with 8 bases fitting TRBD2. Germline CDR1 reads MDHEN; CDR2 reads SYDVKM. V lost 10 bases to trimming and J lost 2 bases; unmatched junction nucleotides: 7. This CDR3 contains 13 residues. Here the CDR3 DNA reads TGTGCCACCTCGAGCGGGGGAGCCTACGAGCAGTACTTC. This gives the protein CATSSGGAYEQYF. Supplemented by reference TRBV28 and TRBJ2-7, the full variable domain reads DVKVTQSSRYLVKRTGEKVFLECVQDMDHENMFWYRQDPGLGLRLIYFSYDVKMKEKGDIPEGYSVSREKKERFSLILESASTNQTSMYLCATSSGGAYEQYFGPGTRLTVT.

The J gene is TRBJ1-6, the V gene TRBV19, with 8 nucleotides matching TRBD1. J lost 10 bases, V lost 7 bases, and 12 bases had no gene match. The CDR3 runs 15 residues. Germline assignment: CDR1 LNHDA and CDR2 SQIVND (reference sequence). CDR3 loop: CASTKRQGRWSPLHF. The CDR3 coding sequence is TGTGCCAGTACCAAGAGACAGGGGAGGTGGTCACCCCTCCACTTT.

In nucleotides, the CDR3 is TGCAGCGTTGAAAGGGGGATTGGAGGCTACACCTTC. It is translated as CSVERGIGGYTF. The chain uses TRBV29-1 and TRBJ1-2, with D maybe TRBD1 (6 bases). This CDR3 has 12 amino acids. V shed 2 bases and J shed 8 bases, with 12 bases lying between them. CDR1 and CDR2 from the germline V gene are SQVTM and ANQGSEA.

The chain recombines TRBV28 with TRBJ2-7, with a possible D match to TRBD2 (5 bases). Per germline, CDR1 MDHEN and CDR2 SYDVKM. V lost 6 bases and J 0 bases, leaving 12 bases between the germline ends. This CDR3 is built from 14 residues. This CDR3 is CASRSTGISYEQYF. CDR3 coding DNA: TGTGCCAGCAGGTCTACCGGGATCTCCTACGAGCAGTACTTC.

The rearrangement uses TRBV5-1 and TRBJ1-4, with D perhaps TRBD1 (5 bases). Germline V lookup: CDR1 SGHRS, CDR2 YFSETQ. The CDR3 covers 15 residues. The V end was cut by 1 base, the J end by 3 bases, with 10 bases between. The CDR3 reads CASSLSGVPNEKLFF. DNA of the CDR3: TGCGCCAGCAGCTTGTCGGGGGTCCCTAATGAAAAACTGTTTTTT.

This rearrangement joins TRBV30 to TRBJ1-4; D is possibly TRBD1 (5 bases). CDR1 is GTSNPN, CDR2 SVGIG, per germline (reference sequence). This CDR3 spans 13 amino acids. V dropped 5 bases and J dropped 7 bases, with 14 bases sitting between them. This chain's CDR3 is CAWSGLTGEKLFF. The DNA of the CDR3 is TGTGCCTGGTCAGGGTTAACTGGTGAAAAACTGTTTTTT. The full variable domain, completed using reference TRBV30 and TRBJ1-4, is SQTIHQWPATLVQPVGSPLSLECTVEGTSNPNLYWYRQAAGRGLQLLFYSVGIGQISSEVPQNLSASRPQDRQFILSSKKLLLSDSGFYLCAWSGLTGEKLFFGSGTQLSVL.

This rearrangement joins TRBV5-1 to TRBJ1-2; possibly TRBD1 for D (5 bases). This CDR3 contains 13 residues. The germline CDR1 and CDR2 sequences are SGHRS and YFSETQ. V was shortened by 5 bases and J by 6 bases, with 14 bases between the two germline ends. The CDR3 sequence: CASRGVVGNGYTF. DNA of the CDR3: TGCGCCAGCAGAGGGGTGGTGGGGAATGGCTACACCTTC.

The chain couples TRBV9 to TRBJ1-2; possibly TRBD1 for D (5 bases). Germline V gene sequence: CDR1 SGDLS, CDR2 YYNGEE. Trimming took off 4 bases at V and 2 bases at J, with 12 bases between the two ends. The CDR3 contains 14 residues. CDR3 sequence: CASSRGTGNYGYTF. For the CDR3, the DNA is TGTGCCAGCAGCCGTGGAACAGGCAACTATGGCTACACCTTC.

The rearrangement uses TRBV29-1 and TRBJ1-2; D is undetermined. Between the trimmed V and J ends, which lost 0 bases and 6 bases, there was a span of 2 bases. From germline, CDR1 is SQVTM and CDR2 ANQGSEA. The CDR3 loop spans 10 amino acids. The CDR3: CSVEDNGYTF. The CDR3 coding sequence is TGCAGCGTTGAAGATAATGGCTACACCTTC.

The rearrangement joins TRBV19 to TRBJ1-6; D not resolved. The V end was cut by 7 bases, the J end by 0 bases, with 7 bases between. Germline V gene lookup returns CDR1 LNHDA and CDR2 SQIVND (reference sequence). CDR3 length equals 14 residues. The CDR3 sequence is CASTPRSYNSPLHF. The CDR3 coding sequence is TGTGCCAGTACTCCGCGCTCCTATAATTCACCCCTCCACTTT.

The chain is built from TRBV5-1 and TRBJ1-3; weak D call: TRBD1 (6 bases). The germline V gene has CDR1 SGHRS and CDR2 YFSETQ. The germline V and J ends were trimmed by 1 base and 4 bases, with 9 bases remaining between them. The CDR3 runs 14 residues. This CDR3 reads CASSLTGQGNTIYF. The CDR3 DNA sequence: TGCGCCAGCAGCTTGACCGGACAGGGAAACACCATATATTTT.

The J gene is TRBJ1-5, the V gene TRBV7-6; 7 bases match TRBD1. Looked up from germline, CDR1 is SGHVS and CDR2 is FNYEAQ. Trimming took 1 base from V and 6 from J; bases not matched to a gene: 3. This CDR3 region has 14 residues. The CDR3 protein is CASSLEQGSQPQHF. CDR3 sequence (DNA): TGTGCCAGCAGCTTAGAACAGGGGAGTCAGCCCCAGCATTTT.

This clone is a singleton in its sample. This chain joins TRBV7-3 and TRBJ2-1; 14 bases line up with TRBD2. The CDR3 is made up of 15 amino acids. CDR1 is SGHTA and CDR2 is FQGTGA in the germline V gene. V dropped 5 bases and J dropped 8; count of bases not matched to a gene: 5. Written as DNA, the CDR3 is TGTGCCAGCAGCATGGGACTAGCGGGAGCGGATGAGCAGTTCTTC. Amino acids: CASSMGLAGADEQFF.

The chain uses TRBV19 and TRBJ1-1; D is unclear. The CDR3 extends over 14 amino acids. V shed 2 bases and J shed 3 bases, with 10 bases lying between them. Germline V gene lookup returns CDR1 LNHDA and CDR2 SQIVND (reference sequence). The DNA of the CDR3 is TGTGCCAGTAGTATAACCTCAGTTGACACTGAAGCTTTCTTT. Translation gives CASSITSVDTEAFF. Full variable domain (missing parts from reference TRBV19 and TRBJ1-1): DGGITQSPKYLFRKEGQNVTLSCEQNLNHDAMYWYRQDPGQGLRLIYYSQIVNDFQKGDIAEGYSVSREKKESFPLTVTSAQKNPTAFYLCASSITSVDTEAFFGQGTRLTVV.

The genes are TRBV4-1 and TRBJ1-1; TRBD1 agrees at 11 bases. Germline CDR1 MGHRA, CDR2 YSYEKL. V was clipped by 3 bases and J by 3 bases; unmatched bases: 6. The CDR3 covers 16 residues. CDR3 DNA: TGCGCCAGCAGCCAGATCGGGACAGGGGGGCACACTGAAGCTTTCTTT. Translating it yields CASSQIGTGGHTEAFF.

This clone was found a few times. V and J are TRBV28 and TRBJ1-5; TRBD1 matches at 8 bases. The CDR3 contains 15 residues. Trimming took 6 bases from V and 3 from J; bases not matched to a gene: 7. Germline CDR1 MDHEN, CDR2 SYDVKM. CDR3 nucleotide sequence: TGTGCCAGCAGAGGACAGGGTCCCCTCAATCAGCCCCAGCATTTT. Protein product: CASRGQGPLNQPQHF.

The chain has TRBV6-2 or TRBV6-3 and TRBJ2-7, with D perhaps TRBD1 (6 bases). V was shortened by 6 bases and J by 4 bases, with 16 bases between the two germline ends. CDR3 length equals 14 residues. The germline V gene encodes CDR1 MNHEY and CDR2 SVGEGT. CDR3 DNA sequence: TGTGCCAGCAGGTACCGAGGGGGAAGGTACGAGCAGTACTTC. It codes for CASRYRGGRYEQYF.

The chain's CDR3 is CASSSPDGRAGRDTQYF. The CDR3, as DNA: TGTGCCAGCAGCTCCCCCGACGGGAGGGCCGGGAGGGATACGCAGTATTTT. The rearrangement links TRBV7-2 to TRBJ2-3; 8 bases match TRBD2. V shed 4 bases and J 6 bases; nucleotides not matched to a gene: 15. CDR1 SGHTA and CDR2 FQGNSA come from the germline V gene. The CDR3 has 17 amino acids.

A single count supports this clone. The genes are TRBV11-2 and TRBJ1-1; 10 nucleotides line up with TRBD1. The V gene's germline CDR1 is SGHAT and CDR2 FQNNGV. Trimming at V came to 1 base and at J to 4 bases, leaving 9 bases not matched to a gene. The CDR3 is 17 amino acids. CDR3 nucleotides: TGTGCCAGCAGCTTAGGCCCCGACAGGGGGCGCGGCACTGAAGCTTTCTTT. Translating it yields CASSLGPDRGRGTEAFF.

The chain combines TRBV10-1 with TRBJ2-1, with 9 bases that match TRBD2. The CDR3 is made up of 14 amino acids. Germline CDR1 is WNHNN and CDR2 is SYGVQD (reference sequence). Trimming took 3 bases from V and 7 from J; bases not matched to a gene: 4. The CDR3 DNA follows: TGCGCCAGCAGTGAACCTAGCGGGAAGAATGAGCAGTTCTTC. It codes for CASSEPSGKNEQFF.